One and the same sample provided the 26 T cell receptor beta chains below, sequenced in a study of early T cells in non-severe SARS-CoV-2 infection (dated by TCRdb to about 2021). The library came from 5' RACE. Sequencing was carried out with a NextSeq 500. TCRdb's own reprocessing of the public reads used fastp at Q25 and MiXCR and kept productive beta chains. Each CDR3 protein gets just one entry, which takes the most common genes and DNA from the rows behind it. The sample profile shows approximately 62,000 distinct CDR3 sequences; 9.5% to 15% of them were found once. Of the sample, over 3% is held by the ten largest clones. The specimen was whole blood. All receptors derive from an adult who was a healthcare worker with PCR-confirmed SARS-CoV-2 infection or an uninfected control (not recorded which).

This clonotype was recorded a few times. CDR3 region: CAISEGGWNYEQYF. DNA for the CDR3: TGTGCCATCAGTGAGGGTGGATGGAACTACGAGCAGTACTTC. This sequence joins TRBV10-3 and TRBJ2-7; no definite D call. V lost 2 bases and J lost 3, with 11 bases in between. The V gene's germline CDR1 is ENHRY and CDR2 SYGVKD. The CDR3 length is 14 residues.

This clonotype was seen a few times. The rearrangement uses TRBV28 and TRBJ2-7; D unresolved. This CDR3 is 15 amino acids long. V was shortened by 5 bases and J by 0 bases, with 14 bases between the two germline ends. Germline loops: CDR1 MDHEN, CDR2 SYDVKM. Written as DNA, the CDR3 is TGTGCCAGCAGTCCCCCCGTACCGACCTCCTACGAGCAGTACTTC. It translates to CASSPPVPTSYEQYF.

This clonotype came up many times. The chain recombines TRBV24-1 with TRBJ2-7, with TRBD2 matching 9 bases. The germline V gene has CDR1 KGHDR and CDR2 SFDVKD. This CDR3 has 18 amino acids. V lost 1 base, J lost 0 bases, and 9 bases stayed unmatched. CDR3 in DNA: TGTGCCACCAGTGATTTAAGCTGTGCTAGCGGGGACTCCTACGAGCAGTACTTC. It is translated as CATSDLSCASGDSYEQYF.

The sample holds a few counts of this clonotype. This rearrangement joins TRBV2 to TRBJ2-3; no clear D gene. Germline V gene sequence: CDR1 SNHLY, CDR2 FYNNEI. The ends were cut back, 7 bases at V and 3 bases at J, with 11 bases in the middle. This CDR3 has 13 residues. The CDR3 reads CASIRNPTDTQYF. In nucleotides, the CDR3 is TGTGCCAGCATCCGAAACCCGACAGATACGCAGTATTTT.

The gene calls are TRBV9 and TRBJ2-1; D remains ambiguous. Trimming shortened V by 3 bases and J by 2 bases, and 12 bases separated the two germline ends. Germline values: CDR1 SGDLS, CDR2 YYNGEE. The CDR3 runs to 15 residues. The CDR3 protein is CASSASTRTYNEQFF. The CDR3 bases are TGTGCCAGCAGCGCCTCGACAAGGACCTACAATGAGCAGTTCTTC.

In this sample, this clonotype turned up many times. The gene calls are TRBV20-1 and TRBJ2-7; TRBD2 matches at 12 bases. There are 14 residues in the CDR3. J lost 0 bases, V lost 6 bases, and 3 bases had no gene match. Per germline, CDR1 DFQATT and CDR2 SNEGSKA (reference sequence). CDR3 protein: CSARTSGVSYEQYF. CDR3 bases: TGCAGTGCGAGGACTAGCGGGGTCTCCTACGAGCAGTACTTC.

This clonotype was found many times. The DNA for the CDR3 is TGTGCCAGCAGTTTTTCGGCGAATTCCTACAATGAGCAGTTCTTC. This sequence encodes CASSFSANSYNEQFF. This chain links TRBV12-3 or TRBV12-4 with TRBJ2-1; D is uncertain. The CDR3 is 15 residues long. The ends were cut back, 3 bases at V and 1 base at J, with 10 bases in the middle.

This clonotype was picked up a small number of times. The chain carries TRBV5-8 and TRBJ1-6, with 10 bases fitting TRBD1. Germline V gives CDR1 SGHTS, CDR2 YDEGEE. CDR3 size: 15 residues. With 4 bases clipped from V and 6 bases from J, the junction kept 4 bases outside the gene matches. The CDR3 DNA follows: TGTGCCAGCAGCGGAGGACAGGGGGTTAATTCACCCCTCCACTTT. It yields the protein CASSGGQGVNSPLHF.

This clonotype was recorded at least ten times. V gene TRBV5-4 combines with J gene TRBJ2-1; no clear D gene. Between the trimmed V and J ends, which lost 2 bases and 8 bases, there was a span of 8 bases. The CDR3 is 12 amino acids. Germline V gene sequence: CDR1 SGHNT, CDR2 YYREEE (reference sequence). CDR3 in amino acids: CASSFGRHEQFF. Written as DNA, the CDR3 is TGTGCCAGCAGCTTTGGCCGACATGAGCAGTTCTTC.

CDR3 protein: CASSPPRGELFF. The CDR3 DNA follows: TGTGCCAGCAGCCCCCCAAGAGGGGAGCTGTTTTTT. The chain recombines TRBV7-3 with TRBJ2-2, with D uncertain. The CDR3 is 12 residues long. Per germline, CDR1 SGHTA and CDR2 FQGTGA. V was shortened by 5 bases and J by 8 bases, with 9 bases between the two germline ends.

The genes are TRBV27 and TRBJ2-7; no clear D. The CDR3 loop spans 13 amino acids. Trimming stripped 2 bases from V and 3 bases from J, with 8 bases between. Germline V gene sequence: CDR1 MNHEY, CDR2 SMNVEV (reference sequence). The CDR3 DNA follows: TGTGCCAGCAGTTTAAAAGGCTACTACGAGCAGTACTTC. Translating gives CASSLKGYYEQYF.

The chain employs TRBV5-5 and TRBJ2-3; 12 nucleotides match TRBD1. This CDR3 comprises 16 residues. J lost 4 bases, V lost 3 bases, and 6 bases had no gene match. Germline-derived CDR1 and CDR2 are SGHKS and YYEKEE (reference sequence). The CDR3 spells CASSWGQGARSDTQYF. Written as DNA, the CDR3 is TGTGCCAGCAGCTGGGGACAGGGGGCGCGATCAGATACGCAGTATTTT.

The DNA of the CDR3 is TGTGCCAGCTCACCACCAGCGATGGAGACCCAGTACTTC. Translated, it gives CASSPPAMETQYF. This rearrangement joins TRBV18 to TRBJ2-5; D is ambiguous. Trimming cost V 0 bases and J 5 bases, with 7 bases left between them. This CDR3 comprises 13 residues. Germline V gene sequence: CDR1 KGHSH, CDR2 LQKENI.

There are many counts of this clonotype. The chain employs TRBV7-8 and TRBJ2-1, with TRBD2 identical over 7 bases. Germline V gene data show CDR1 as SGHVS and CDR2 as FQNEAQ. Trimming cost V 5 bases and J 3 bases; bases outside gene matches: 4. The length of the CDR3 is 14 residues. The DNA of the CDR3 is TGTGCCAGCAGCCCCTGGGGGGGCTACAATGAGCAGTTCTTC. Its translation: CASSPWGGYNEQFF.

This clonotype was counted ten times or more. The chain has TRBV29-1 and TRBJ1-6; D unresolved. Germline V gene sequence: CDR1 SQVTM, CDR2 ANQGSEA. Trimming stripped 0 bases from V and 9 bases from J, with 15 bases between. The CDR3 is made up of 15 amino acids. CDR3 sequence reads: CSVEERLCPRSPLHF. DNA for the CDR3: TGCAGCGTTGAAGAAAGACTGTGCCCTCGTTCACCCCTCCACTTT.

The sample holds many counts of this clonotype. The CDR3: CASSDGLAGLNEQYF. The CDR3 DNA sequence: TGCGCCAGCAGTGATGGGCTAGCGGGATTGAACGAGCAGTACTTC. The genes are TRBV10-2 and TRBJ2-7; 9 bases align to TRBD2. CDR3 length: 15 amino acids. The J segment lost 5 bases and the V segment lost 3 bases, leaving 8 bases of the junction unmatched. Per germline, CDR1 WSHSY and CDR2 SAAADI.

The genes are TRBV6-5 and TRBJ1-1; no definite D call. The CDR3 is made up of 13 amino acids. Trimming removed 1 base from V and 3 bases from J, with 6 bases in between. Germline V gives CDR1 MNHEY, CDR2 SVGAGI. CDR3 loop: CASSYWIDTEAFF. DNA for the CDR3: TGTGCCAGCAGTTACTGGATCGACACTGAAGCTTTCTTT.

V gene TRBV6-6 combines with J gene TRBJ2-5; 8 nucleotides match TRBD1. J was trimmed by 4 bases and V by 6 bases; bases with no gene match: 10. Germline V CDR1 and CDR2: MNHNY, SVGAGI (reference sequence). The CDR3 is 15 amino acids. CDR3 in DNA: TGTGCCAGCAGACGTGGACAGGGTTCCGTAGAGACCCAGTACTTC. Residues: CASRRGQGSVETQYF.

This clonotype was seen many times. The chain joins TRBV6-1 to TRBJ2-1, with 9 bases that match TRBD2. Germline V gene lookup returns CDR1 MNHNS and CDR2 SASEGT. The CDR3 has 15 amino acids. Trimming cost V 1 base and J 9 bases; bases outside gene matches: 7. The CDR3 sequence is CASSEVSSGAREQFF. The CDR3 nucleotides are TGTGCCAGCAGTGAAGTGTCTAGCGGGGCCCGTGAGCAGTTCTTC.

This clonotype was picked up many times. The chain recombines TRBV20-1 with TRBJ1-1; D is perhaps TRBD1 (5 bases). The CDR3 runs to 11 residues. Germline values: CDR1 DFQATT, CDR2 SNEGSKA (reference sequence). The CDR3 DNA is TGCAGCGCGGGGGGGAACACTGAAGCTTTCTTT. Translating it yields CSAGGNTEAFF.

This clonotype was counted ten times or more. V gene TRBV7-9 combines with J gene TRBJ1-2; 7 bases agree with TRBD1. CDR3 size: 13 residues. CDR1 SEHNR and CDR2 FQNEAQ come from the germline V gene (reference sequence). V shed 1 base and J 10 bases; nucleotides not matched to a gene: 6. The DNA for the CDR3 is TGTGCCAGCAGCTTAGAGGGGGCATTAGACTACACCTTC. Residues: CASSLEGALDYTF. Full variable domain (outside the CDR3, taken from reference TRBV7-9 and TRBJ1-2): DTGVSQNPRHKITKRGQNVTFRCDPISEHNRLYWYRQTLGQGPEFLTYFQNEAQLEKSRLLSDRFSAERPKGSFSTLEIQRTEQGDSAMYLCASSLEGALDYTFGSGTRLTVV.

This clonotype was seen more than once but under ten times. The chain links TRBV10-3 to TRBJ1-6, with 9 bases aligning to TRBD1. V was clipped by 0 bases and J by 10 bases; unmatched bases: 7. CDR3 size: 16 residues. Germline V gives CDR1 ENHRY, CDR2 SYGVKD. CDR3 sequence reads: CAISESATGGVSPLHF. CDR3 sequence (DNA): TGTGCCATCAGTGAGTCGGCGACAGGGGGTGTATCACCCCTCCACTTT.

This clonotype was counted at least ten times. This rearrangement joins TRBV11-2 to TRBJ2-5, with TRBD2 matching 14 bases. CDR3 length: 17 amino acids. Germline loops: CDR1 SGHAT, CDR2 FQNNGV. V dropped 0 bases and J dropped 4; count of bases not matched to a gene: 4. The CDR3, as DNA: TGTGCCAGCAGCTTAGATTCAGGGACTAGCGGGAGAGAGACCCAGTACTTC. Protein: CASSLDSGTSGRETQYF.

This clonotype was counted ten times or more. The V and J genes are TRBV27 and TRBJ2-5, with 8 nucleotides matching TRBD1. Trimming cost V 7 bases and J 5 bases; bases outside gene matches: 9. The CDR3 totals 14 residues. Germline values: CDR1 MNHEY, CDR2 SMNVEV (reference sequence). The CDR3: CASNRRGRGETQYF. The CDR3 nucleotides are TGTGCCAGCAATCGCAGGGGGCGCGGGGAGACCCAGTACTTC.

V usage is TRBV28 and J usage is TRBJ1-1; D not resolved. Trimming took 7 bases from V and 8 from J, leaving 14 bases between them. Germline-derived CDR1 and CDR2 are MDHEN and SYDVKM. The CDR3 consists of 12 residues. CDR3 in amino acids: CASKVPGLEAFF. In DNA form, the CDR3 reads TGTGCCAGCAAAGTCCCTGGGTTGGAAGCTTTCTTT.

The rearrangement uses TRBV7-2 and TRBJ2-7; D not resolved. V dropped 1 base and J dropped 4 bases, with 8 bases sitting between them. CDR1 and CDR2 (germline): SGHTA, FQGNSA. The CDR3 is made up of 13 amino acids. In DNA, the CDR3 is TGTGCCAGCAGCTTAGACGGAAATTACGAGCAGTACTTC. It yields the protein CASSLDGNYEQYF.